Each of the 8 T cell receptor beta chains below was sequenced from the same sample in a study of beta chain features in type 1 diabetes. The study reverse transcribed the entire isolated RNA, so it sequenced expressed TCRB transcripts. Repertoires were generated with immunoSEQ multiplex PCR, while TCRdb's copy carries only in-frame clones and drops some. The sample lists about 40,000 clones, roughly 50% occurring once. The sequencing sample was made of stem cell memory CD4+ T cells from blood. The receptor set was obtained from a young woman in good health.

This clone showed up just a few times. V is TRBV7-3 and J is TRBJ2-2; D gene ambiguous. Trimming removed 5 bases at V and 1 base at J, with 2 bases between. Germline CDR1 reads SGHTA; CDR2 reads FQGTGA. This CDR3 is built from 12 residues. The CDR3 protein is CASSLNTGELFF. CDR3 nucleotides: TGTGCCAGCAGCCTGAACACCGGGGAGCTGTTTTTT.

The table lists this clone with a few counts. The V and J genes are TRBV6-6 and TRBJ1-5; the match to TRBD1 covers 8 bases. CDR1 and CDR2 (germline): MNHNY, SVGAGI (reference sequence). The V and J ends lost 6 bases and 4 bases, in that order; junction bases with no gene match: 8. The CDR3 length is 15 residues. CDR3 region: CASSQDRGANQPQHF. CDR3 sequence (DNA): TGTGCCAGCAGCCAAGACAGGGGAGCAAATCAGCCCCAGCATTTT.

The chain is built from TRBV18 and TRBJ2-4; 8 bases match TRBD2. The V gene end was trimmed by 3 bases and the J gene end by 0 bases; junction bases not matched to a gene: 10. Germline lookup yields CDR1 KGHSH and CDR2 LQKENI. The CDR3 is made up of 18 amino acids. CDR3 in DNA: TGTGCCAGCTCACCTTGGTCGGGAGGGCGGCTAGCCAAAAACATTCAGTACTTC. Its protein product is CASSPWSGGRLAKNIQYF.

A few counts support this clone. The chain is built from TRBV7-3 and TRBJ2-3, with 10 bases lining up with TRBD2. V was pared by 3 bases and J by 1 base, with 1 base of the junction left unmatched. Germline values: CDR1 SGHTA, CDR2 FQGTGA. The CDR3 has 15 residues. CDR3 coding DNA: TGTGCCAGCAGCTTCGGGACTAGCGGCACAGATACGCAGTATTTT. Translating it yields CASSFGTSGTDTQYF. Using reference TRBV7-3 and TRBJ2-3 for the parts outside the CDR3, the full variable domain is GAGVSQTPSNKVTEKGKYVELRCDPISGHTALYWYRQSLGQGPEFLIYFQGTGAADDSGLPNDRFFAVRPEGSVSTLKIQRTERGDSAVYLCASSFGTSGTDTQYFGPGTRLTVL.

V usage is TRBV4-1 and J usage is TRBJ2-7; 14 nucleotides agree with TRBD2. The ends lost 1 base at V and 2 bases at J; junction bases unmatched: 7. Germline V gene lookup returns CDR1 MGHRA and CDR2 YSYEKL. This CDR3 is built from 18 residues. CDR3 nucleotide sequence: TGCGCCAGCAGCCAAGCCCGACTAGCGGGAGGGACCGCCTACGAGCAGTACTTC. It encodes CASSQARLAGGTAYEQYF.

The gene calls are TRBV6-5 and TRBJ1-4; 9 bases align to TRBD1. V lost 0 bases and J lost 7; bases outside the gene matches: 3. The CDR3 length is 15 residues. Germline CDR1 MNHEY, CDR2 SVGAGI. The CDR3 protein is CASSYSGTGSEKLFF. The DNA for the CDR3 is TGTGCCAGCAGTTACTCCGGGACAGGGTCTGAAAAACTGTTTTTT.

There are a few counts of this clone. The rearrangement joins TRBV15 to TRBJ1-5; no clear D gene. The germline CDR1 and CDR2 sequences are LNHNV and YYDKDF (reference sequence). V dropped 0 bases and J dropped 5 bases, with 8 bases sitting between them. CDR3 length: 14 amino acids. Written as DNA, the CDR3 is TGTGCCACCAGCAGAGATCTGGCCCATCAGCCCCAGCATTTT. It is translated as CATSRDLAHQPQHF. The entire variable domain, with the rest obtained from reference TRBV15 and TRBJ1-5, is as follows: DAMVIQNPRYQVTQFGKPVTLSCSQTLNHNVMYWYQQKSSQAPKLLFHYYDKDFNNEADTPDNFQSRRPNTSFCFLDIRSPGLGDTAMYLCATSRDLAHQPQHFGDGTRLSIL.

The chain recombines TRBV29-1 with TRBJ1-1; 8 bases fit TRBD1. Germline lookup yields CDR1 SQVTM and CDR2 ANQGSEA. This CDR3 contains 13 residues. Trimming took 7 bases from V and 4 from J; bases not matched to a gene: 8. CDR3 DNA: TGCAGCGCTAACAGGGGGTTAGGCACTGAAGCTTTCTTT. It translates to CSANRGLGTEAFF.